A selection of T cell receptor beta chains follows, all from one sample in a study of T-cell memory formation after mild COVID-19. TCRdb independently ran MiXCR on the 5' RACE reads; one entry per CDR3 protein. Of 250,000 to 300,000 distinct CDR3 sequences listed, around a sixth are singletons. The material sequenced was PBMCs or a T cell subset sorted from them (not recorded which). The receptors derive from a man between 18 and 35 years old who had mild COVID-19 (a few samples of this study predate the infection). Cell type and time point are not known. Each CDR3 is given with its conserved first and last residue. The order of the fields is D gene, clone size, J gene, V gene, CDR3 protein, CDR3 DNA. A D gene is named only where the DNA matches it firmly. Part of the rows lack a size; the others show once, few, many or a class for expanded clones.

TRBD1,-,TRBJ1-2,TRBV6-2/TRBV6-3,CATDRPNYGYTF,TGTGCCACGGACAGGCCTAACTATGGCTACACCTTC
TRBD1,few,TRBJ2-7,TRBV6-1,CANSMEVWDSASEQYF,TGTGCCAACAGCATGGAGGTTTGGGACAGTGCTTCTGAGCAGTACTTC
TRBD1,-,TRBJ2-2,TRBV6-6,CASSGQGPNTGELFF,TGTGCCAGCAGTGGACAGGGTCCGAACACCGGGGAGCTGTTTTTT
-,-,TRBJ2-5,TRBV7-9,CASSPGQNQETQYF,TGTGCCAGCAGCCCCGGACAGAACCAAGAGACCCAGTACTTC
TRBD1,few,TRBJ1-1,TRBV15,CATSSDWQGASNTEAFF,TGTGCCACCAGCAGTGATTGGCAGGGGGCATCTAACACTGAAGCTTTCTTT
-,few,TRBJ2-6,TRBV15,CATSRESRWGANVLTF,TGTGCCACCAGCAGAGAAAGCCGGTGGGGGGCCAACGTCCTGACTTTC
TRBD1,-,TRBJ1-2,TRBV10-3,CAISPGTGIGDYGYTF,TGTGCCATCAGTCCCGGGACAGGGATCGGGGACTATGGCTACACCTTC
TRBD1,-,TRBJ1-4,TRBV4-3,CAISQDLTGMYKLFF,TGCGCCATCAGCCAAGATCTGACAGGGATGTACAAACTGTTTTTT
-,few,TRBJ2-7,TRBV5-1,CASRESYEQYF,TGCGCCAGCAGGGAATCCTACGAGCAGTACTTC
TRBD2,-,TRBJ2-3,TRBV20-1,CSVAGSLTDTQYF,TGCAGTGTAGCGGGCAGCCTCACAGATACGCAGTATTTT
-,few,TRBJ1-1,TRBV11-2,CASSRKNTEAFF,TGTGCCAGCAGCAGAAAGAACACTGAAGCTTTCTTT
-,few,TRBJ1-2,TRBV12-3/TRBV12-4,CASSYGGDGYTF,TGTGCCAGCAGTTACGGGGGCGATGGCTACACCTTC
-,-,TRBJ2-5,TRBV7-9,CASSPTGTGRETQYF,TGTGCCAGCAGCCCGACCGGGACGGGCCGGGAGACCCAGTACTTC
TRBD1,-,TRBJ2-5,TRBV12-3/TRBV12-4,CASSKGAPRETQYF,TGTGCCAGCAGTAAGGGGGCGCCTCGAGAGACCCAGTACTTC
TRBD1,-,TRBJ2-1,TRBV11-3,CASSGGETGGGEQFF,TGTGCCAGCAGCGGAGGAGAGACAGGGGGTGGTGAGCAGTTCTTC
TRBD1,-,TRBJ1-1,TRBV2,CASSDPAGTATEAFF,TGTGCCAGCAGTGATCCCGCCGGGACAGCAACTGAAGCTTTCTTT
-,few,TRBJ1-2,TRBV5-1,CASSPTEARSQDYTF,TGCGCCAGCAGCCCCACGGAAGCCCGATCCCAGGACTACACCTTC
TRBD2,few,TRBJ2-1,TRBV28,CASTSGGAYNEQFF,TGTGCCAGCACCTCCGGGGGGGCCTACAATGAGCAGTTCTTC
TRBD1,-,TRBJ2-3,TRBV5-1,CASSLLGQGADTQYF,TGCGCCAGCAGCTTATTGGGACAGGGAGCAGATACGCAGTATTTT